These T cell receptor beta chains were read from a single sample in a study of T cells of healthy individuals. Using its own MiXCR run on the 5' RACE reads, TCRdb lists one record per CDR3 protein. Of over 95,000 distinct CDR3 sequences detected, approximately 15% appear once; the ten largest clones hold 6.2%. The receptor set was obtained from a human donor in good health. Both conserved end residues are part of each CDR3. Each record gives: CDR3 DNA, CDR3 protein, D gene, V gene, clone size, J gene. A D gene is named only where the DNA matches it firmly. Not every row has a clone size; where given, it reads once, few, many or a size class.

cdr3_nt: TGTGCCAGCAGCTCCGGGACAGGGGGCCCCGATACGCAGTATTTT; cdr3_aa: CASSSGTGGPDTQYF; d_call: TRBD1; v_call: TRBV5-8; clone_size: .; j_call: TRBJ2-3
cdr3_nt: TGTGCCAGCAGCTTAGCCGCCGAGGGGTACAATGAGCAGTTCTTC; cdr3_aa: CASSLAAEGYNEQFF; d_call: .; v_call: TRBV11-3; clone_size: few; j_call: TRBJ2-1
cdr3_nt: TGTGCCAGCAGTCCCCGGGGGGAGCTGTTTTTT; cdr3_aa: CASSPRGELFF; d_call: .; v_call: TRBV28; clone_size: few; j_call: TRBJ2-2
cdr3_nt: TGTGCCAGCAGTTTATGGTTACAGGGGGCTACCAATGAAAAACTGTTTTTT; cdr3_aa: CASSLWLQGATNEKLFF; d_call: TRBD1; v_call: TRBV28; clone_size: few; j_call: TRBJ1-4
cdr3_nt: TGCAGCGGGGGGGGGACAGGTTACAATGAGCAGTTCTTC; cdr3_aa: CSGGGTGYNEQFF; d_call: .; v_call: TRBV29-1; clone_size: many; j_call: TRBJ2-1
cdr3_nt: TGTGCCAGCAGTCAGGGATCCACTGAAGCTTTCTTT; cdr3_aa: CASSQGSTEAFF; d_call: .; v_call: TRBV12-3/TRBV12-4; clone_size: many; j_call: TRBJ1-1
cdr3_nt: TGTGCCAGCAGCCCCGGGACAGCATACGAGCAGTACTTC; cdr3_aa: CASSPGTAYEQYF; d_call: TRBD1; v_call: TRBV11-1; clone_size: .; j_call: TRBJ2-7
cdr3_nt: TGCAGTGCTAGACCGGACAGGGCGCCTCAGCCCCAGCATTTT; cdr3_aa: CSARPDRAPQPQHF; d_call: TRBD1; v_call: TRBV20-1; clone_size: many; j_call: TRBJ1-5
cdr3_nt: TGTGCCAGCAGCCAAGGGACAGGGGCTCTATATCAGCCCCAGCATTTT; cdr3_aa: CASSQGTGALYQPQHF; d_call: TRBD1; v_call: TRBV3-1; clone_size: many; j_call: TRBJ1-5
cdr3_nt: TGTGCCAGTATCTCACAGGGTTTCCCCGGGGAGCTGTTTTTT; cdr3_aa: CASISQGFPGELFF; d_call: .; v_call: TRBV19; clone_size: few; j_call: TRBJ2-2
cdr3_nt: TGTGCCAGCAGCTTCTCAAACTCTGGAAACACCATATATTTT; cdr3_aa: CASSFSNSGNTIYF; d_call: .; v_call: TRBV7-2; clone_size: .; j_call: TRBJ1-3
cdr3_nt: TGTGCCAGCAGCCCTGGGACTAGCGGACCCTACGAGCAGTACTTC; cdr3_aa: CASSPGTSGPYEQYF; d_call: TRBD2; v_call: TRBV3-1; clone_size: many; j_call: TRBJ2-7
cdr3_nt: TGTGCCAGCAGTCTCGGGGCTAGCGGGAGGCCGGCCTACAATGAGCAGTTCTTC; cdr3_aa: CASSLGASGRPAYNEQFF; d_call: TRBD2; v_call: TRBV28; clone_size: .; j_call: TRBJ2-1
cdr3_nt: TGCAGCGTTCGATCTGTAGAGACCCAGTACTTC; cdr3_aa: CSVRSVETQYF; d_call: .; v_call: TRBV29-1; clone_size: many; j_call: TRBJ2-5
cdr3_nt: TGTGCCTGGAGGTCGGCAGAAAATGAAAAACTGTTTTTT; cdr3_aa: CAWRSAENEKLFF; d_call: .; v_call: TRBV30; clone_size: .; j_call: TRBJ1-4
cdr3_nt: TGTGCCAGCAGCCTTCGGACTAGCGGCTACGAGCAGTACTTC; cdr3_aa: CASSLRTSGYEQYF; d_call: TRBD2; v_call: TRBV7-9; clone_size: many; j_call: TRBJ2-7
cdr3_nt: TGTGCCAGTACTCCCCAGGGATCAGGGCGCACAGATACGCAGTATTTT; cdr3_aa: CASTPQGSGRTDTQYF; d_call: .; v_call: TRBV19; clone_size: .; j_call: TRBJ2-3
cdr3_nt: TGTGCCAGCGGATGGAATGATTTTGGACGGAATAATTCACCCCTCCACTTT; cdr3_aa: CASGWNDFGRNNSPLHF; d_call: .; v_call: TRBV6-6; clone_size: many; j_call: TRBJ1-6
cdr3_nt: TGTGCCAGCAGTTCAAAAGGACTAGCGGGAGGGCCGAGACACATTCAGTACTTC; cdr3_aa: CASSSKGLAGGPRHIQYF; d_call: TRBD2; v_call: TRBV28; clone_size: many; j_call: TRBJ2-4
cdr3_nt: TGCGCCAGCAGCCAAGGAAGACAGGGCGGAACGGAGAAACTGTTTTTT; cdr3_aa: CASSQGRQGGTEKLFF; d_call: TRBD1; v_call: TRBV4-1; clone_size: few; j_call: TRBJ1-4
cdr3_nt: TGCAGTGCTAGAGATCGACTGGCAGGGGAGCAGTTCTTC; cdr3_aa: CSARDRLAGEQFF; d_call: .; v_call: TRBV20-1; clone_size: .; j_call: TRBJ2-1
cdr3_nt: TGTGCCAGCATGGGACAGGGTTCGAACACCGGGGAGCTGTTTTTT; cdr3_aa: CASMGQGSNTGELFF; d_call: TRBD1; v_call: TRBV6-1; clone_size: once; j_call: TRBJ2-2
cdr3_nt: TGTGCCAGCAGTTACCTTGACAGAAAAGAGACCCAGTACTTC; cdr3_aa: CASSYLDRKETQYF; d_call: .; v_call: TRBV6-5; clone_size: few; j_call: TRBJ2-5
cdr3_nt: TGTGCCAGCAGCTTGGAGTCCGGAAACACCATATATTTT; cdr3_aa: CASSLESGNTIYF; d_call: .; v_call: TRBV7-9; clone_size: many; j_call: TRBJ1-3
cdr3_nt: TGTGCCAGCTCACCAAGTGGACGGGGAGGCACTGAAGCTTTCTTT; cdr3_aa: CASSPSGRGGTEAFF; d_call: .; v_call: TRBV18; clone_size: many; j_call: TRBJ1-1
cdr3_nt: TGTGCCAGCAGCTCCCGACGAGCCTACGAGCAGTACTTC; cdr3_aa: CASSSRRAYEQYF; d_call: .; v_call: TRBV7-2; clone_size: few; j_call: TRBJ2-7
cdr3_nt: TGTGCCAGCTCACCAGGCGGGAGAACCACCGGGGAGCTGTTTTTT; cdr3_aa: CASSPGGRTTGELFF; d_call: TRBD2; v_call: TRBV18; clone_size: many; j_call: TRBJ2-2
cdr3_nt: TGTGCCAGCAGATTCGGGACAACTCCGAATTCACCCCTCCACTTT; cdr3_aa: CASRFGTTPNSPLHF; d_call: .; v_call: TRBV7-9; clone_size: few; j_call: TRBJ1-6
cdr3_nt: TGCGCCAGCAGCTGGGAGGGGACAGATACGCAGTATTTT; cdr3_aa: CASSWEGTDTQYF; d_call: TRBD2; v_call: TRBV5-1; clone_size: .; j_call: TRBJ2-3
cdr3_nt: TGCAGTGCCCATCGGGACCCTAATTCACCCCTCCACTTT; cdr3_aa: CSAHRDPNSPLHF; d_call: .; v_call: TRBV20-1; clone_size: many; j_call: TRBJ1-6
cdr3_nt: TGTGCCAGCAGCTTAGCAGTCAGTACGGGTGGAGAGACCCAGTACTTC; cdr3_aa: CASSLAVSTGGETQYF; d_call: .; v_call: TRBV5-4; clone_size: .; j_call: TRBJ2-5
cdr3_nt: TGTGCCAGTAGTATAGCGGCGGGAGGGCCCTACGAGCAGTACTTC; cdr3_aa: CASSIAAGGPYEQYF; d_call: TRBD2; v_call: TRBV19; clone_size: many; j_call: TRBJ2-7
cdr3_nt: TGCAGTGCTAGAGGCGGATACGGTCAGCCCCAGCATTTT; cdr3_aa: CSARGGYGQPQHF; d_call: .; v_call: TRBV20-1; clone_size: many; j_call: TRBJ1-5
cdr3_nt: TGTGCCAGCAGTTACAGGACGGAGTATAATTCACCCCTCCACTTT; cdr3_aa: CASSYRTEYNSPLHF; d_call: .; v_call: TRBV6-2/TRBV6-3; clone_size: many; j_call: TRBJ1-6
cdr3_nt: TGTGCCAGCAGTGACCCCGTGGGGGGGGCAGGCGGGGAGCTGTTTTTT; cdr3_aa: CASSDPVGGAGGELFF; d_call: .; v_call: TRBV25-1; clone_size: .; j_call: TRBJ2-2
cdr3_nt: TGCGCCAGCAGCTTGGTAAGCCCCGGACTAGCGGGCAATGAGCAGTTCTTC; cdr3_aa: CASSLVSPGLAGNEQFF; d_call: TRBD2; v_call: TRBV5-1; clone_size: few; j_call: TRBJ2-1
cdr3_nt: TGTGCCAGCTCACCACCGTCAGGGGGCAATCAGCCCCAGCATTTT; cdr3_aa: CASSPPSGGNQPQHF; d_call: .; v_call: TRBV18; clone_size: .; j_call: TRBJ1-5
cdr3_nt: TGCGCCAGCAGCCAAGAGTGGACCAGCGGAGCTGAGTACTTC; cdr3_aa: CASSQEWTSGAEYF; d_call: .; v_call: TRBV4-3; clone_size: many; j_call: TRBJ2-7
cdr3_nt: TGTGCCAGCAGTAGGTTTCGGGCAGGGGACAATCAGCCCCAGCATTTT; cdr3_aa: CASSRFRAGDNQPQHF; d_call: .; v_call: TRBV6-2/TRBV6-3; clone_size: many; j_call: TRBJ1-5
cdr3_nt: TGTGCCAGCAGCGGATGGGGTGGGGCCTACGAGCAGTACTTC; cdr3_aa: CASSGWGGAYEQYF; d_call: .; v_call: TRBV28; clone_size: .; j_call: TRBJ2-7
cdr3_nt: TGTGCCAGCAGTTTGATGGAATCTAACTATGGCTACACCTTC; cdr3_aa: CASSLMESNYGYTF; d_call: .; v_call: TRBV6-6; clone_size: medium-sized; j_call: TRBJ1-2
cdr3_nt: TGTGCCAGCAGCTTAGCGGGAGGGGGAGTAGTAGGTGAGCAGTTCTTC; cdr3_aa: CASSLAGGGVVGEQFF; d_call: .; v_call: TRBV7-6; clone_size: few; j_call: TRBJ2-1
cdr3_nt: TGTGCCAGCAGATCTAACAGGGGGAGCTCCTACGAGCAGTACTTC; cdr3_aa: CASRSNRGSSYEQYF; d_call: TRBD1; v_call: TRBV12-3/TRBV12-4; clone_size: once; j_call: TRBJ2-7
cdr3_nt: TGTGCCCACGCCTACCCAGGGGGGCGAAGTGGCTACACCTTC; cdr3_aa: CAHAYPGGRSGYTF; d_call: TRBD1; v_call: TRBV28; clone_size: few; j_call: TRBJ1-2
cdr3_nt: TGTGCCACCAGCAGAGATCTAGACGGGGGCACTGAAGCTTTCTTT; cdr3_aa: CATSRDLDGGTEAFF; d_call: .; v_call: TRBV15; clone_size: few; j_call: TRBJ1-1
cdr3_nt: TGTGCCAGCAGCGTAGAGCGAGGCACTGAAGCTTTCTTT; cdr3_aa: CASSVERGTEAFF; d_call: .; v_call: TRBV9; clone_size: many; j_call: TRBJ1-1
cdr3_nt: TGCAGTGCAGGGGGAGAGACGAACACTGAAGCTTTCTTT; cdr3_aa: CSAGGETNTEAFF; d_call: .; v_call: TRBV20-1; clone_size: many; j_call: TRBJ1-1
cdr3_nt: TGTGCCAGCAGCGGTTGGAGGGTTACAGATACGCAGTATTTT; cdr3_aa: CASSGWRVTDTQYF; d_call: .; v_call: TRBV7-9; clone_size: many; j_call: TRBJ2-3
cdr3_nt: TGTGCCAGCAGTTTACGGGGGCTCTATAGCAATCAGCCCCAGCATTTT; cdr3_aa: CASSLRGLYSNQPQHF; d_call: .; v_call: TRBV28; clone_size: many; j_call: TRBJ1-5
cdr3_nt: TGTGCCAGCAGCTTAATGTCGTACAATGAGCAGTTCTTC; cdr3_aa: CASSLMSYNEQFF; d_call: .; v_call: TRBV7-2; clone_size: few; j_call: TRBJ2-1
cdr3_nt: TGCGCCAGCAGCTTACCGGGACTAGCGGGCGACACCGGGGAGCTGTTTTTT; cdr3_aa: CASSLPGLAGDTGELFF; d_call: TRBD2; v_call: TRBV5-1; clone_size: many; j_call: TRBJ2-2
cdr3_nt: TGTGCCAGCTCACACGACACACAGGGCTCTGGGGCCAACGTCCTGACTTTC; cdr3_aa: CASSHDTQGSGANVLTF; d_call: .; v_call: TRBV18; clone_size: many; j_call: TRBJ2-6
cdr3_nt: TGTGCCAGCAGCCAAGATAGGGACGGACTAGCCTCCTACGAGCAGTACTTC; cdr3_aa: CASSQDRDGLASYEQYF; d_call: TRBD2; v_call: TRBV4-2; clone_size: many; j_call: TRBJ2-7
cdr3_nt: TGTGCCAGCAGGCTGGACGGGCGGTACGAGCAGTACTTC; cdr3_aa: CASRLDGRYEQYF; d_call: .; v_call: TRBV12-3/TRBV12-4; clone_size: few; j_call: TRBJ2-7
cdr3_nt: TGCGCCAGCAGCCAAGTTGGCTTTCGGTCGTACAATGAGCAGTTCTTC; cdr3_aa: CASSQVGFRSYNEQFF; d_call: .; v_call: TRBV4-1; clone_size: many; j_call: TRBJ2-1
cdr3_nt: TGTGCCAGCAGCCAAGAACAGGGGCAAAACATTCAGTACTTC; cdr3_aa: CASSQEQGQNIQYF; d_call: TRBD1; v_call: TRBV4-2; clone_size: .; j_call: TRBJ2-4
cdr3_nt: TGTGCCAGCAGCTTAGGTGGGACAGTCCGGCGCTACACCTTC; cdr3_aa: CASSLGGTVRRYTF; d_call: TRBD1; v_call: TRBV7-9; clone_size: once; j_call: TRBJ1-2
cdr3_nt: TGTGCCAGCAGTTACGGGTACTCCCCCGTTAACCCGGGGGAGCTGTTTTTT; cdr3_aa: CASSYGYSPVNPGELFF; d_call: .; v_call: TRBV6-5; clone_size: few; j_call: TRBJ2-2